Presented here are 25 T cell receptor beta chains from one specimen sequenced in a study of CD4+ T cells in melanoma. Assay: immunoSEQ multiplex PCR; the TCRdb copy retains only in-frame clones and omits some. This sample has over 45,000 clones, with about 70% found just once. Sequencing used tumor tissue. The origin of the receptors is a human donor with melanoma.

The V and J genes are TRBV5-1 and TRBJ2-7; D unresolved. The germline V gene encodes CDR1 SGHRS and CDR2 YFSETQ. V dropped 6 bases and J dropped 4 bases, with 14 bases sitting between them. The CDR3 is made up of 13 amino acids. CDR3 residues: CASKTDQSYEQYF. CDR3 nucleotides: TGCGCCAGCAAAACTGACCAGAGTTACGAGCAGTACTTC.

This rearrangement joins TRBV11-2 to TRBJ2-5; D gene uncertain. Germline V gene sequence: CDR1 SGHAT, CDR2 FQNNGV. There are 13 residues in the CDR3. Trimming cost V 5 bases and J 5 bases, with 12 bases left between them. CDR3 loop: CASSNGALETQYF. DNA for the CDR3: TGTGCCAGCAGCAACGGAGCACTTGAGACCCAGTACTTC.

The rearrangement links TRBV19 to TRBJ2-2; D gene ambiguous. The CDR3 length is 15 residues. The V end lost 3 bases, the J end lost 2 bases, and 10 bases lay between the germline ends. Per germline, CDR1 LNHDA and CDR2 SQIVND (reference sequence). The CDR3 region is CASSMPWSNTGELFF. The CDR3, as DNA: TGTGCCAGTAGTATGCCTTGGAGTAACACCGGGGAGCTGTTTTTT.

This clone was seen only a few times. J is TRBJ1-1 and V is TRBV5-4; D is uncertain. There are 13 residues in the CDR3. The V gene's germline CDR1 is SGHNT and CDR2 YYREEE (reference sequence). V lost 7 bases, J lost 8 bases, and 18 bases lay in between. The CDR3, as DNA: TGTGCCAGCGCCAGCCGAGCGGATAGGGAAGCTTTCTTT. Residues: CASASRADREAFF.

V usage is TRBV27 and J usage is TRBJ2-1, with 11 bases matching TRBD2. With V trimmed by 6 bases and J by 3 bases, 4 bases remained unmatched. This CDR3 is built from 15 residues. CDR1 MNHEY and CDR2 SMNVEV come from the germline V gene (reference sequence). CDR3 in DNA: TGTGCCAGCAGCCCGGGGACTAGCGGCTACAATGAGCAGTTCTTC. Translated, it gives CASSPGTSGYNEQFF.

This clone was found a few times. The rearrangement uses TRBV6-1 and TRBJ2-3, with D possibly matching TRBD2 (6 bases). Trimming took off 1 base at V and 14 bases at J, with 13 bases between the two ends. The CDR3 has 12 amino acids. Germline lookup yields CDR1 MNHNS and CDR2 SASEGT. The CDR3 here is CASSEGAGGAYF. The CDR3 bases are TGTGCCAGCAGTGAAGGGGCAGGAGGGGCGTATTTT.

This CDR3 is CASSSRGVGELFF. CDR3 nucleotides: TGTGCCAGCAGCTCAAGGGGCGTCGGGGAGCTGTTTTTT. The chain employs TRBV7-2 and TRBJ2-2, with D perhaps TRBD1 (5 bases). The germline V gene encodes CDR1 SGHTA and CDR2 FQGNSA. There are 13 residues in the CDR3. The V and J ends lost 4 bases and 7 bases respectively, with 10 bases between them.

V usage is TRBV6-4 and J usage is TRBJ1-6; D uncertain. Germline lookup yields CDR1 MRHNA and CDR2 SNTAGT. The V gene lost 2 bases and the J gene lost 7 bases, with 9 bases spanning the gap. The CDR3 totals 14 residues. The CDR3 bases are TGTGCCAGCAGTGACGAACAGTGGAATTCACCCCTCCACTTT. Its translation is CASSDEQWNSPLHF.

This clone has more than one count but fewer than ten. The rearrangement joins TRBV11-2 to TRBJ1-2, with D unclear. Germline V gene sequence: CDR1 SGHAT, CDR2 FQNNGV. V was clipped by 1 base and J by 4 bases, with 10 bases between them. The CDR3 spans 14 residues. CDR3 DNA: TGTGCCAGCAGCTTAGCTCAGGCGGCCTATGGCTACACCTTC. Translation: CASSLAQAAYGYTF.

In this sample, this clone is medium-sized. V usage is TRBV4-3 and J usage is TRBJ2-7; the D call may be TRBD1 or TRBD2 (5 bases each). The CDR3 contains 12 residues. The germline V gene encodes CDR1 LGHNA and CDR2 YSLEER. Deletions cut 4 bases from V and 7 bases from J, with 11 bases between. CDR3 nucleotide sequence: TGCGCCAGCAGCCGAGGGGTAGGAGAGCAGTACTTC. It translates to CASSRGVGEQYF.

The chain uses TRBV7-9 and TRBJ2-7, with 7 bases matching TRBD1. The CDR3 spans 12 residues. V trimming: 5 bases; J trimming: 4 bases; junction bases outside the gene matches: 2. CDR1 and CDR2 from the germline V gene are SEHNR and FQNEAQ (reference sequence). The CDR3 loop reads CASSIQGYEQYF. The CDR3 nucleotides read TGTGCCAGCAGCATACAGGGGTACGAGCAGTACTTC.

The chain has TRBV4-1 and TRBJ2-3; the D gene is possibly TRBD2 (6 bases). The CDR3 has 12 residues. Trimming removed 4 bases from V and 4 bases from J, with 6 bases in between. In germline, CDR1 is MGHRA, CDR2 YSYEKL. The CDR3 DNA reads TGCGCCAGCAGCCCGGGGGCAGATACGCAGTATTTT. Its protein is CASSPGADTQYF.

This clone turned up a few times. The chain carries TRBV7-9 and TRBJ2-1; the D gene is possibly TRBD1 (6 bases). Germline V gene lookup returns CDR1 SEHNR and CDR2 FQNEAQ (reference sequence). This CDR3 region has 14 residues. Between the trimmed V and J ends, which lost 5 bases and 4 bases, there was a span of 12 bases. DNA for the CDR3: TGTGCCAGCAGCCCGATGGACAGTTACAATGAGCAGTTCTTC. This encodes CASSPMDSYNEQFF. Looking up the rest from reference TRBV7-9 and TRBJ2-1 gives the full variable domain: DTGVSQNPRHKITKRGQNVTFRCDPISEHNRLYWYRQTLGQGPEFLTYFQNEAQLEKSRLLSDRFSAERPKGSFSTLEIQRTEQGDSAMYLCASSPMDSYNEQFFGPGTRLTVL.

This chain links TRBV5-1 with TRBJ2-3, with a possible D match to TRBD1 (7 bases). The CDR3 sequence is 15 residues long. V lost 7 bases to trimming and J lost 2 bases, with 17 bases between them. Germline lookup yields CDR1 SGHRS and CDR2 YFSETQ. CDR3 nucleotide sequence: TGCGCCAGCGGGACTTCAGGGGGATCCACAGATACGCAGTATTTT. This encodes CASGTSGGSTDTQYF. Full variable domain (missing parts from reference TRBV5-1 and TRBJ2-3): KAGVTQTPRYLIKTRGQQVTLSCSPISGHRSVSWYQQTPGQGLQFLFEYFSETQRNKGNFPGRFSGRQFSNSRSEMNVSTLELGDSALYLCASGTSGGSTDTQYFGPGTRLTVL.

The V call is TRBV15, the J call TRBJ1-2; D is undetermined. Germline V gives CDR1 LNHNV, CDR2 YYDKDF (reference sequence). This CDR3 has 15 amino acids. Trimming shortened V by 0 bases and J by 4 bases, and 12 bases separated the two germline ends. The CDR3 loop is CATSRDPQRGYGYTF. CDR3 DNA: TGTGCCACCAGCAGAGATCCTCAGCGGGGCTATGGCTACACCTTC.

This clone was found a few times. The chain employs TRBV6-5 and TRBJ2-2; TRBD2 matches 8 bases. Germline assignment: CDR1 MNHEY and CDR2 SVGAGI. The CDR3 spans 15 residues. After removal of 5 bases from V and 6 bases from J, the junction contained 8 bases not matched to a gene. DNA of the CDR3: TGTGCCAGCAGTCACGGGGGGGGGTCCTCCGGGGAGCTGTTTTTT. The encoded protein is CASSHGGGSSGELFF.

The rearrangement uses TRBV5-1 and TRBJ1-1; D not resolved. CDR1 is SGHRS and CDR2 is YFSETQ in the germline V gene. The CDR3 is 14 residues long. Trimming took 0 bases from V and 2 from J, leaving 8 bases between them. The CDR3 sequence: CASSLGQVNTEAFF. DNA of the CDR3: TGCGCCAGCAGCTTGGGTCAGGTTAACACTGAAGCTTTCTTT.

CDR3 protein: CASSSPPGALPEAFF. The CDR3 DNA reads as TGTGCCAGCAGCTCCCCCCCGGGGGCGCTCCCTGAAGCTTTCTTT. The rearrangement joins TRBV5-6 to TRBJ1-1; possibly TRBD1 for D (6 bases). V was trimmed by 3 bases and J by 6 bases, leaving 18 bases between them. CDR1 SGHDT and CDR2 YYEEEE come from the germline V gene. The length of the CDR3 is 15 residues.

V gene TRBV27 combines with J gene TRBJ1-1, with D unresolved. V was shortened by 6 bases and J by 4 bases, with 6 bases between the two germline ends. The CDR3 covers 11 residues. Germline-derived CDR1 and CDR2 are MNHEY and SMNVEV (reference sequence). The CDR3 is CASRGITEAFF. The DNA of the CDR3 is TGTGCCAGCAGGGGGATCACTGAAGCTTTCTTT.

The J gene is TRBJ2-7, the V gene TRBV6-6; perhaps TRBD2 as D (5 bases). CDR1 is MNHNY, CDR2 SVGAGI, per germline (reference sequence). CDR3 length: 14 amino acids. Trimming pared 7 bases from V and 2 bases from J, leaving 15 bases between. CDR3 bases: TGTGCCAGCAAATGGACTGAGAGTACCTACGAGCAGTACTTC. This translates into CASKWTESTYEQYF.

The V call is TRBV7-2, the J call TRBJ1-5; D is perhaps TRBD1 (6 bases). Per germline, CDR1 SGHTA and CDR2 FQGNSA. The CDR3 is 15 amino acids. V lost 5 bases to trimming and J lost 2 bases, with 13 bases between them. The chain's CDR3 is CASSVQGGGNQPQHF. CDR3 DNA sequence: TGTGCCAGCAGCGTACAGGGAGGAGGCAATCAGCCCCAGCATTTT.

This chain uses TRBV19 with TRBJ1-4; TRBD1 aligns across 8 bases. The V gene's germline CDR1 is LNHDA and CDR2 SQIVND (reference sequence). CDR3 length equals 15 residues. The V segment lost 9 bases and the J segment 8 bases; nucleotides outside the gene matches: 14. CDR3 bases: TGTGCCAGCCGTGAACTCGGGACAGGTCGGGAAAAACTGTTTTTT. Amino acids: CASRELGTGREKLFF.

J is TRBJ2-6 and V is TRBV9, with D uncertain. The CDR3 loop spans 15 amino acids. The ends were cut back, 0 bases at V and 0 bases at J, with 4 bases in the middle. CDR1 SGDLS and CDR2 YYNGEE come from the germline V gene. CDR3 bases: TGTGCCAGCAGCGTAGGGGGCTCTGGGGCCAACGTCCTGACTTTC. The encoded protein is CASSVGGSGANVLTF.

In its sample, this clone is medium-sized. The CDR3 here is CASSVATGSGGPSTDTQYF. As DNA, the CDR3 is TGTGCCAGCAGCGTAGCGACGGGTAGCGGGGGGCCTAGCACAGATACGCAGTATTTT. This chain uses TRBV9 with TRBJ2-3; 10 nucleotides match TRBD2. CDR3 length: 19 residues. Germline CDR1 and CDR2: SGDLS and YYNGEE. V shed 0 bases and J 0 bases; nucleotides not matched to a gene: 10. The variable domain in full, with the rest retrieved from reference TRBV9 and TRBJ2-3, is DSGVTQTPKHLITATGQRVTLRCSPRSGDLSVYWYQQSLDQGLQFLIQYYNGEERAKGNILERFSAQQFPDLHSELNLSSLELGDSALYFCASSVATGSGGPSTDTQYFGPGTRLTVL.

At least ten counts were recorded for this clone. CDR3 nucleotides: TGTGCCAGCAGCTCACTCCTGACTAGCGGGGGGGAGACCCAGTACTTC. This translates into CASSSLLTSGGETQYF. V and J are TRBV5-4 and TRBJ2-5, with 13 bases lining up with TRBD2. Germline CDR1 SGHNT, CDR2 YYREEE (reference sequence). V shed 3 bases, J shed 5 bases, and the junction held 7 bases outside the gene matches. CDR3 size: 16 residues.